This T cell receptor (beta chain) appears in the sequencing data of a study of T cells in Graves' hyperthyroidism and ophthalmopathy. TCR beta CDR3 sequences were amplified from RNA transcripts. In the first-round RT-PCR of the TCR CDR3, the HTBI primer set was used. Using its own MiXCR run on the multiplex PCR reads, TCRdb lists one record per CDR3 protein. The table shows fewer than 700,000 distinct CDR3 sequences, with about 16% occurring only once. CDR3 length equals 14 residues. Germline V CDR1 and CDR2: SEHNR, FQNEAQ (reference sequence). Trimming removed 5 bases at V and 2 bases at J, with 12 bases between. For this clonotype: The CDR3 end shows no conserved phenylalanine or tryptophan, and so a read error is likely.

Sequenced sample: blood. V is TRBV7-9 and J is TRBJ1-1; D ambiguous. The origin of this receptor is a woman under 40 with Graves' hyperthyroidism. CDR3: CASSPTLDNTEAFL. CDR3 coding DNA: TGTGCCAGCAGCCCCACCCTAGACAACACTGAAGCTTTCTTG.